This T cell receptor beta chain was sequenced for a study of blood T cell repertoires in COVID-19. How the authors handled the data: By means of reference gene primer amplification, nucleated cell counts were estimated. Clones were sequenced by immunoSEQ multiplex PCR, and TCRdb holds only the in-frame ones, with some missing. Clonal size and the V and J genes are those of that table, whereas D and trimming came from the DNA. This table holds more than 250,000 clones, almost 85% found once. The CDR3 totals 14 residues. CDR1 is SGDLS, CDR2 YYNGEE, per germline. V was clipped by 6 bases and J by 6 bases, with 19 bases between them.

Source material: peripheral blood. This clonotype was sampled from a man in his fifties or sixties with active or convalescent COVID-19. The chain joins TRBV9 to TRBJ2-7; D perhaps matches TRBD1 (7 bases). The CDR3 nucleotides are TGTGCCAGCACCACAGGGGACTGGCCTGGCGAGCAGTACTTC. This translates into CASTTGDWPGEQYF.